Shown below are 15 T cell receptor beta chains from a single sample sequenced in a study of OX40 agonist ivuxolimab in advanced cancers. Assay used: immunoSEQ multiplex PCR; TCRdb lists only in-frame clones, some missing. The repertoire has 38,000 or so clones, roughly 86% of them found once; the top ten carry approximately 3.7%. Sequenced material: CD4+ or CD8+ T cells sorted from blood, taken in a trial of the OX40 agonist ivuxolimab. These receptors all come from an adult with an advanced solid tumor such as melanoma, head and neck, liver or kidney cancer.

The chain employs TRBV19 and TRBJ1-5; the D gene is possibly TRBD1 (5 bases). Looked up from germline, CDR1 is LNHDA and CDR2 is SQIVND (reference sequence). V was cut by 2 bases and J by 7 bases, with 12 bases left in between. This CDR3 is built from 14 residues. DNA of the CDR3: TGTGCCAGTAGTATACTGGTAGGGGAACAGCCCCAGCATTTT. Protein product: CASSILVGEQPQHF.

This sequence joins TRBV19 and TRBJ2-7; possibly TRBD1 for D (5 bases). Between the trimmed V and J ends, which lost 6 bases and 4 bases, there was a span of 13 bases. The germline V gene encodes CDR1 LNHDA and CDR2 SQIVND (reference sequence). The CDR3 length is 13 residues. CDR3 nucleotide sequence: TGTGCCAGTAGGGCGCAGGGAAGTTACGAGCAGTACTTC. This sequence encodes CASRAQGSYEQYF.

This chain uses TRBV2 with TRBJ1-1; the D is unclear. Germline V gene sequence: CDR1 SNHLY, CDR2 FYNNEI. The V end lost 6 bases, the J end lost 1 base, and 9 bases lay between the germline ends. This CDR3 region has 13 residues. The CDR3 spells CASSENRNTEAFF. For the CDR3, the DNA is TGTGCCAGCAGCGAAAACAGGAACACTGAAGCTTTCTTT.

CDR3 residues: CASSLVGRQDSNQPQHF. CDR3 coding DNA: TGTGCCAGCAGCCTAGTGGGACGGCAAGATAGCAATCAGCCCCAGCATTTT. The chain couples TRBV7-8 to TRBJ1-5, with D tentatively TRBD1 (5 bases). Germline assignment: CDR1 SGHVS and CDR2 FQNEAQ. CDR3 size: 17 residues. V was shortened by 5 bases and J by 0 bases, with 17 bases between the two germline ends.

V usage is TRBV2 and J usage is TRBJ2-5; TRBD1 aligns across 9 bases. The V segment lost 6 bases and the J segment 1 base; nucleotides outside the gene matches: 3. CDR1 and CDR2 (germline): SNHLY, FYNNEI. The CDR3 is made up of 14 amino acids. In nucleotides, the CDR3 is TGTGCCAGCAGAGGGACAGGGTCCCAAGAGACCCAGTACTTC. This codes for CASRGTGSQETQYF.

The chain's CDR3 is CASSLRGKAQYF. CDR3 sequence (DNA): TGTGCCAGCAGCTTAAGGGGTAAAGCGCAGTATTTT. The V gene is TRBV7-2, the J gene TRBJ2-3; D might be TRBD1 (5 bases). Germline values: CDR1 SGHTA, CDR2 FQGNSA. Deletions cut 2 bases from V and 10 bases from J, with 10 bases between. The CDR3 is made up of 12 amino acids.

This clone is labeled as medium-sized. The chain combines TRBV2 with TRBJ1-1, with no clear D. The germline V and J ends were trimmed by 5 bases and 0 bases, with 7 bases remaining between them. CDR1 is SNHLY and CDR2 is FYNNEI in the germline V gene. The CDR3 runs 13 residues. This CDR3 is CASSSGMNTEAFF. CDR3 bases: TGTGCCAGCAGTTCCGGCATGAACACTGAAGCTTTCTTT.

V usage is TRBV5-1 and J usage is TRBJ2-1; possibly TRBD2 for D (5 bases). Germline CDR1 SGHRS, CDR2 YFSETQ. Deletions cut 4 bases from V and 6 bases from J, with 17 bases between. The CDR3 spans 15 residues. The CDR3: CASSPRPLEGNEQFF. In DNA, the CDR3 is TGCGCCAGCAGCCCCCGCCCCCTCGAGGGCAATGAGCAGTTCTTC.

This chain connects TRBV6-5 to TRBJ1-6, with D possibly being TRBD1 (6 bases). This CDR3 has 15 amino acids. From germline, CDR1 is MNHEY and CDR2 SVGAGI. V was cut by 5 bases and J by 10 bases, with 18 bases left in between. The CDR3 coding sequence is TGTGCCAGCAGTCAGGGGTTAGGCTTGGGGTCACCCCTCCACTTT. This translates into CASSQGLGLGSPLHF.

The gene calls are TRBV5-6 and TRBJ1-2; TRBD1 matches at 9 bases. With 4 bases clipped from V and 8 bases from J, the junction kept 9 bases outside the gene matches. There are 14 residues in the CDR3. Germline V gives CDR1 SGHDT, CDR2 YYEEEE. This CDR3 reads CASSDWTGDRGYTF. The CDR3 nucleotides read TGTGCCAGCAGCGACTGGACAGGGGATCGAGGCTACACCTTC.

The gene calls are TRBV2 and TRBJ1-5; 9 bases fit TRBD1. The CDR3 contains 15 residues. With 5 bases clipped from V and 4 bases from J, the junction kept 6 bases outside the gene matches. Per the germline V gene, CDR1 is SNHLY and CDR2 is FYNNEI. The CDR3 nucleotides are TGTGCCAGCAGTATACAGGGGGCAATAAATCAGCCCCAGCATTTT. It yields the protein CASSIQGAINQPQHF.

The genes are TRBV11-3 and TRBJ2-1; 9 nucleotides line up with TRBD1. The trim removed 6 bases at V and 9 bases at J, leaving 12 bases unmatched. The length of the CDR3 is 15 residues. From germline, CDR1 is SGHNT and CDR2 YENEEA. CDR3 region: CASSSGTGWIGEQFF. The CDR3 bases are TGTGCCAGCAGTTCCGGGACAGGGTGGATCGGTGAGCAGTTCTTC.

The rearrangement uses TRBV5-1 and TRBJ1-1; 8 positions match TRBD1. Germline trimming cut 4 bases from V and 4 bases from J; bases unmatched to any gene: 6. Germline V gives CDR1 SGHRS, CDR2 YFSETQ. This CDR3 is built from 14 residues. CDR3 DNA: TGCGCCAGCAGCCCAGGGGGCGCGGGCACTGAAGCTTTCTTT. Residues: CASSPGGAGTEAFF.

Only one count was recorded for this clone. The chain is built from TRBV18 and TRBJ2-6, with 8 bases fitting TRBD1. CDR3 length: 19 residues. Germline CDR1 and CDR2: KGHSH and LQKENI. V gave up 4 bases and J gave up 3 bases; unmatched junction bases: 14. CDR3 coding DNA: TGTGCCAGCTCACGAAGAGACAGGGGAAACGCCCTTGGGGCCAACGTCCTGACTTTC. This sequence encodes CASSRRDRGNALGANVLTF.

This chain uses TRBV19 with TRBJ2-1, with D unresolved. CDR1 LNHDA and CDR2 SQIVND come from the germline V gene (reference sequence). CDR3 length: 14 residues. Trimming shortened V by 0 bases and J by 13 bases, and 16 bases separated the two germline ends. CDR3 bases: TGTGCCAGTAGTATAGATCGGTGGGCACGGGCACAGTTCTTC. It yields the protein CASSIDRWARAQFF.